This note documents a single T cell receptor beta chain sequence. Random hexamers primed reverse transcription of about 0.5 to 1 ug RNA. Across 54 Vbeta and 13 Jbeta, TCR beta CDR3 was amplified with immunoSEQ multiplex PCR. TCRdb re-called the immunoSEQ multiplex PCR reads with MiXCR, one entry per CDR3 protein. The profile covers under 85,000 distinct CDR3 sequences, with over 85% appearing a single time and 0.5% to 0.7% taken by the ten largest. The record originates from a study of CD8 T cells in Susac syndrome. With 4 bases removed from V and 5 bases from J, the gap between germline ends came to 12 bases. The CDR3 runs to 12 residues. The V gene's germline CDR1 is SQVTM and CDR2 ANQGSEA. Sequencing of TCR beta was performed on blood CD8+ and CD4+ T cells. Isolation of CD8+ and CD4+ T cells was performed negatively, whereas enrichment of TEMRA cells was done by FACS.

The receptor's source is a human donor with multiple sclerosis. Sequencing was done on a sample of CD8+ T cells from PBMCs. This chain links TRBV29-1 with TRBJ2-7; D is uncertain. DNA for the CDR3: TGCAGCGTTGTAGATGTCTGGAACGAGCAGTACTTC. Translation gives CSVVDVWNEQYF.